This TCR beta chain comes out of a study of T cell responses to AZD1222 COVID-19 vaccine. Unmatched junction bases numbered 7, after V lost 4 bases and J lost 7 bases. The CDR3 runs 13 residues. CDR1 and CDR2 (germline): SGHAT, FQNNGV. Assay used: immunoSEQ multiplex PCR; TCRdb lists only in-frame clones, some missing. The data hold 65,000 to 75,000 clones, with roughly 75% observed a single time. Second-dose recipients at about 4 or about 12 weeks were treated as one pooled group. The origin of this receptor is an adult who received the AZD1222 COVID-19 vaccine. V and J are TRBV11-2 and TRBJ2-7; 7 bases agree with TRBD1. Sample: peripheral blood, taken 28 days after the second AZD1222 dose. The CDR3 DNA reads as TGTGCCAGCAGCTCCAGACAGGGTACGGAGCAGTACTTC. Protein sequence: CASSSRQGTEQYF.